Sequencing of this T cell receptor (beta chain) was carried out in a study of blood T cell repertoires in COVID-19 (dated by TCRdb to 2018 to 2020). Regarding the research as a whole: The collaborator samples originated in the United States, Italy and Spain and spanned the acute and convalescent phases of COVID-19. The prospective study material was composed of cDNA or gDNA derived from T cells, B-cell-depleted T cells, or PBMCs. The dataset comprised deeply sampled blood TCRbeta repertoires from subjects exposed to, actively infected with, or recovered from COVID-19. A freely available public database, intended as a resource for researchers studying the immune response to SARS-CoV-2, is where the repertoires were released. The samples were drawn from two sources: the first 160 participants of the ongoing ImmuneRACE study, and some 1,300 subjects contributed by 6 global collaborators. Sample metadata almost always included a de-identified subject ID, COVID-19 status, age in years and sex. Where available, HLA class I and class II types were obtained from metadata supplied by the sample provider rather than from assay-based typing.

The germline V and J ends show losses of 3 bases and 10 bases respectively, and no gene match explains 10 bases of the junction. Measured from the cysteine to the phenylalanine, the CDR3 is 16 residues long. The sequence is cut down to CDR3 DNA, 48 bases in frame from base 1. As encoded in the germline V gene (reference sequence), CDR1 is SEHNR while CDR2 is FQNEAQ. Enrolling through a virtual design, the prospective study's participants ranged in age from roughly 18 to 89 years and lived across 20 to 25 United States geographic areas. In the prospective study, cohorts were assigned on the basis of participant-reported clinical history obtained from a screening survey and a study questionnaire. In the prospective study, whole blood, serum and a nasopharyngeal or oropharyngeal swab were collected from each participant by mobile phlebotomists. Participants in the prospective study had the option to provide additional blood draws and questionnaires over a roughly two-month period. Before DNA extraction, blood samples from the prospective study were shipped at room temperature or frozen.

About this clone itself: Its antigen is still unknown. No much larger clonotype is one base removed from it; base qualities were not supplied.

TCRbeta CDR3 regions were amplified from genomic DNA using the immunoSEQ Assay, a bias-controlled multiplex PCR. On the study's bioinformatics: Nucleated cell counts per sample were estimated from amplification of reference gene primers within the assay. Sequence reads were collapsed and filtered to measure the absolute abundance of every unique TCRbeta CDR3 rearrangement. For each sample, productive Simpson clonality was calculated as the square root of Simpson's diversity index over productive rearrangements. TCRdb re-hosts the immuneACCESS table, in-frame sequences only. Its copies lack some clones; in the studies checked, an unresolved V gene accounts for under half of them, and the cause for the rest is not known. V and J calls and clone size are as listed in that table; D and trimming were resolved from the DNA. Across this sample there are around 130,000 clones, with approximately 84% seen only once. The ten largest make up nearly 3.5% of the sample.

Overall results and qualifications from the work: How much clinical and demographic metadata was included differed by source and by participant, and the metadata was provided uncurated.

The sequenced material came from PBMCs or T cells enriched from blood (not recorded which). The chain was built from TRBV7-9 and TRBJ1-6, with 9 junctional bases fitting TRBD1. The receptor's source is a woman between 45 and 60 years old with acute COVID-19. The CDR3 here reads CASSFGSGQGSSPLHF. The DNA sequence reads TGTGCCAGCAGCTTTGGATCGGGACAGGGATCCTCACCCCTCCACTTT.